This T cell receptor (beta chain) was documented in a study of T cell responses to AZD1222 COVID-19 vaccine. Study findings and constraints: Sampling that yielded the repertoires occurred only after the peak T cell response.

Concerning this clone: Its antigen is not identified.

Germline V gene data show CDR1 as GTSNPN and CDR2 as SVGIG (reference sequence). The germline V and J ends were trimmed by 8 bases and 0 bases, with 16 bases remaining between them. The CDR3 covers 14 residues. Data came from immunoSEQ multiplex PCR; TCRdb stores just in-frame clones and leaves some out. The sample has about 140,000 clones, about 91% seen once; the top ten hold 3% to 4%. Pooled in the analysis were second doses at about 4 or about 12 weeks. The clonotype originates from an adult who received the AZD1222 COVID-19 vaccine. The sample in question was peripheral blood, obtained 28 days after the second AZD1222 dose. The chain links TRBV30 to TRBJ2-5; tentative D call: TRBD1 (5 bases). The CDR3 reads CAGAPQKYQETQYF. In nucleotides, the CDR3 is TGTGCCGGGGCCCCCCAGAAGTACCAAGAGACCCAGTACTTC.